The clone carrying this T cell receptor beta chain was observed many times. Its antigen is not identified. Unmatched junction bases numbered 3, after V lost 1 base and J lost 2 bases. Germline-derived CDR1 and CDR2 are SNHLY and FYNNEI. The CDR3 has 15 residues. Uncontrolled infections, other autoimmune diseases, pregnancy or lactation led to exclusion of patients. TCR beta CDR3 region amplification was performed from RNA transcripts. A set of HTBI primers served as the primers for a first-round RT-PCR of the TCR CDR3. From the multiplex PCR reads, TCRdb called clonotypes with MiXCR, one entry per CDR3 protein. The repertoire holds about 360,000 distinct CDR3 sequences, with about a sixth as singletons. The sample belongs to a study of T cells in Graves' hyperthyroidism and ophthalmopathy. Study-wide points: Ophthalmopathy was distinguished from stable hyperthyroidism by 13 V-J signatures. Appearing also in blood were most of the thyroid clonotypes expanded above 0.001.

The receptor's source is a woman in her late teens or twenties with Graves' hyperthyroidism that later progressed to Graves' ophthalmopathy. This chain joins TRBV2 and TRBJ2-3, with 7 bases aligning to TRBD2. Sequencing input: blood. CDR3 loop: CASSEGGGYTDTQYF. Written as DNA, the CDR3 is TGTGCCAGCAGTGAAGGGGGGGGATACACAGATACGCAGTATTTT.